This T cell receptor beta chain was obtained from a study of blood T cell repertoires in COVID-19. Per the original data handling: Scientists estimated how many nucleated cells there were by amplifying reference gene primers. Profiled with immunoSEQ multiplex PCR; TCRdb holds only in-frame clones, not every one. V and J calls and clone size follow that table, whereas D and trimming were derived from the DNA. The sample gives roughly 160,000 clones, about 85% of which show up once; approximately 7.6% is in the top ten. The CDR3 runs to 15 residues. The germline V gene has CDR1 SGHTA and CDR2 FQGTGA. V was clipped by 0 bases and J by 4 bases; unmatched bases: 5.

Sequencing used peripheral blood. The chain joins TRBV7-3 to TRBJ1-2; 7 positions match TRBD1. This TCR was sampled from a woman of 80 years or more with COVID-19, enrolled during active disease. Written as DNA, the CDR3 is TGTGCCAGCAGCTTAACCGGCGACAGGGTCTATGGCTACACCTTC. This translates into CASSLTGDRVYGYTF.